This passage covers 23 T cell receptor beta chains from one sample sequenced in a study of shared clonotypes between healthy human individuals. Data came from immunoSEQ multiplex PCR; TCRdb stores just in-frame clones and leaves some out. The table lists approximately 1.5 million clones, approximately 98.5% of them singletons, with 0.3% to 0.45% in the top ten. Sequencing used naive CD4+ T cells sorted from blood. Indicated subset: CD45RA+ positively selected. The receptors stem from a man younger than 45 in good health.

This clone showed up just once. The V gene is TRBV6-5, the J gene TRBJ2-7, with TRBD2 identical over 10 bases. This CDR3 has 14 residues. The J segment lost 6 bases and the V segment lost 5 bases, leaving 7 bases of the junction unmatched. Germline values: CDR1 MNHEY, CDR2 SVGAGI. The CDR3 bases are TGTGCCAGCAGTCCAACTATAGCGGGAGGCGAGCAGTACTTC. Translation: CASSPTIAGGEQYF.

To note about this clone: This same CDR3 is encoded by further DNA sequences in the sample. As DNA, the CDR3 is TGCGCCAGCAGCTTGACAGGGGAGGAGACCCAGTACTTC. Amino acid sequence: CASSLTGEETQYF. The chain combines TRBV5-1 with TRBJ2-5, with 7 bases matching TRBD1. The trim removed 1 base at V and 5 bases at J, leaving 2 bases unmatched. CDR3 length: 13 residues. Germline loops: CDR1 SGHRS, CDR2 YFSETQ.

This chain connects TRBV4-2 to TRBJ2-3, with D unresolved. This CDR3 is built from 16 residues. V was shortened by 4 bases and J by 0 bases, with 14 bases between the two germline ends. The V gene's germline CDR1 is LGHNA and CDR2 YNFKEQ. The CDR3 DNA is TGTGCCAGCAGCCCGACTTCCACTTCTAGCACAGATACGCAGTATTTT. Encoded protein: CASSPTSTSSTDTQYF.

V gene TRBV10-3 combines with J gene TRBJ2-7; D is perhaps TRBD2 (5 bases). Germline loops: CDR1 ENHRY, CDR2 SYGVKD. V lost 2 bases to trimming and J lost 0 bases, with 11 bases between them. This CDR3 contains 15 residues. The CDR3 loop reads CAISEGGPDSYEQYF. DNA of the CDR3: TGTGCCATCAGTGAGGGAGGACCCGACTCCTACGAGCAGTACTTC.

The V and J genes are TRBV5-6 and TRBJ2-4; D unresolved. This CDR3 contains 13 residues. Trimming stripped 3 bases from V and 8 bases from J, with 12 bases between. Germline V lookup: CDR1 SGHDT, CDR2 YYEEEE. The CDR3 here is CASSSSGRDIQYF. The CDR3 DNA is TGTGCCAGCAGCTCGTCTGGAAGGGACATTCAGTACTTC.

The chain combines TRBV6-6 with TRBJ2-3; D perhaps matches TRBD2 (5 bases). This CDR3 is built from 14 residues. The V gene lost 8 bases and the J gene lost 2 bases, with 14 bases spanning the gap. From germline, CDR1 is MNHNY and CDR2 SVGAGI (reference sequence). The CDR3 DNA reads as TGTGCCAGCTGCTTACTAGGACCCACAGATACGCAGTATTTT. Translating it yields CASCLLGPTDTQYF.

In the case of this clone: The identical CDR3 is also encoded by other nucleotide sequences in the sample. The chain uses TRBV18 and TRBJ1-5; D not resolved. The CDR3 runs to 14 residues. The V gene lost 1 base and the J gene lost 0 bases, with 4 bases spanning the gap. In germline, CDR1 is KGHSH, CDR2 LQKENI. The CDR3 region has the DNA TGTGCCAGCTCACCACAAGATAGCAATCAGCCCCAGCATTTT. Translating gives CASSPQDSNQPQHF.

This chain uses TRBV5-6 with TRBJ2-1; 7 nucleotides line up with TRBD2. Germline-derived CDR1 and CDR2 are SGHDT and YYEEEE. This CDR3 has 15 residues. Trimming removed 0 bases from V and 7 bases from J; junction bases left unmatched: 7. CDR3 coding DNA: TGTGCCAGCAGCTTGGTCGGGGCGGGGGTGAATGAGCAGTTCTTC. Amino acid sequence: CASSLVGAGVNEQFF.

The chain carries TRBV4-1 and TRBJ2-4; D remains unclear. There are 16 residues in the CDR3. V was shortened by 1 base and J by 0 bases, with 10 bases between the two germline ends. CDR1 MGHRA and CDR2 YSYEKL come from the germline V gene. The DNA for the CDR3 is TGCGCCAGCAGCCAAGTTGACTCGGGAGCCAAAAACATTCAGTACTTC. This encodes CASSQVDSGAKNIQYF.

This chain links TRBV18 with TRBJ2-3, with 10 bases matching TRBD2. V was pared by 3 bases and J by 2 bases, with 8 bases of the junction left unmatched. This CDR3 spans 17 amino acids. The V gene's germline CDR1 is KGHSH and CDR2 LQKENI. The chain's CDR3 is CASSPGVTSGITDTQYF. The CDR3 nucleotides are TGTGCCAGCTCACCGGGGGTCACTAGCGGGATCACAGATACGCAGTATTTT.

V usage is TRBV28 and J usage is TRBJ1-3, with D unclear. The CDR3 totals 16 residues. The germline CDR1 and CDR2 sequences are MDHEN and SYDVKM. The ends were cut back, 6 bases at V and 1 base at J, with 16 bases in the middle. CDR3 in amino acids: CASSNSLYRSGNTIYF. The CDR3 DNA is TGTGCCAGCAGCAACAGCCTCTACCGTTCTGGAAACACCATATATTTT.

V gene TRBV5-4 combines with J gene TRBJ2-6; the D is unclear. This CDR3 has 15 residues. Per germline, CDR1 SGHNT and CDR2 YYREEE (reference sequence). V lost 0 bases to trimming and J lost 4 bases, with 8 bases between them. The CDR3 DNA follows: TGTGCCAGCAGCTTGGGGCGGTTGGGGGCCAACGTCCTGACTTTC. This encodes CASSLGRLGANVLTF.

The CDR3 DNA follows: TGCGCCAGCAGCACCTTAGCGTCCCGGGAGACCCAGTACTTC. Translating gives CASSTLASRETQYF. J is TRBJ2-5 and V is TRBV5-1; a possible D gene is TRBD2 (5 bases). Germline assignment: CDR1 SGHRS and CDR2 YFSETQ. Trimming took 4 bases from V and 5 from J, leaving 15 bases between them. The CDR3 is 14 amino acids.

The genes are TRBV10-3 and TRBJ2-1; 11 bases are a match to TRBD1. CDR1 is ENHRY and CDR2 is SYGVKD in the germline V gene. CDR3 size: 14 residues. With 6 bases clipped from V and 6 bases from J, the junction kept 4 bases outside the gene matches. The CDR3: CAIRPGQGGNEQFF. As DNA, the CDR3 is TGTGCCATCAGGCCGGGACAGGGGGGCAATGAGCAGTTCTTC.

The J gene is TRBJ1-3, the V gene TRBV5-8; D is undetermined. V shed 4 bases and J shed 6 bases, with 5 bases lying between them. Germline V gene lookup returns CDR1 SGHTS and CDR2 YDEGEE. This CDR3 region has 11 residues. The CDR3 sequence is CASSPVNTIYF. The CDR3 DNA reads TGTGCCAGCAGCCCAGTAAACACCATATATTTT.

On this clone itself: This sample includes further DNA sequences coding for the same CDR3. This chain connects TRBV9 to TRBJ2-3; D gene ambiguous. CDR3 length: 13 amino acids. The germline V gene encodes CDR1 SGDLS and CDR2 YYNGEE. V lost 2 bases and J 6 bases, leaving 10 bases between the germline ends. CDR3 loop: CASSVLVSDTQYF. The CDR3 nucleotides are TGTGCCAGCAGCGTTTTGGTGTCTGATACGCAGTATTTT.

The chain employs TRBV4-3 and TRBJ1-1, with D maybe TRBD1 (5 bases). V lost 6 bases to trimming and J lost 3 bases, with 14 bases between them. The CDR3 loop spans 14 amino acids. Germline CDR1 is LGHNA and CDR2 is YSLEER. The CDR3, as DNA: TGCGCCAGCAGTCGGGGGGATGGTGACACTGAAGCTTTCTTT. It is translated as CASSRGDGDTEAFF.

The chain couples TRBV5-1 to TRBJ2-1; TRBD2 matches 12 bases. The CDR3 runs 17 residues. V shed 0 bases and J 4 bases; nucleotides not matched to a gene: 5. Per germline, CDR1 SGHRS and CDR2 YFSETQ. The CDR3 sequence: CASSLGASGRGYNEQFF. The CDR3 DNA reads as TGCGCCAGCAGCTTGGGGGCTAGCGGGAGGGGATACAATGAGCAGTTCTTC.

The chain uses TRBV29-1 and TRBJ2-5, with 8 nucleotides matching TRBD2. The germline CDR1 and CDR2 sequences are SQVTM and ANQGSEA. The CDR3 is 14 amino acids. V shed 1 base, J shed 1 base, and the junction held 2 bases outside the gene matches. As DNA, the CDR3 is TGCAGCGTTGAAGTAGCGGGGATCCAAGAGACCCAGTACTTC. Its translation: CSVEVAGIQETQYF. Together with reference TRBV29-1 and TRBJ2-5, the CDR3 gives the full variable domain: SAVISQKPSRDICQRGTSLTIQCQVDSQVTMMFWYRQQPGQSLTLIATANQGSEATYESGFVIDKFPISRPNLTFSTLTVSNMSPEDSSIYLCSVEVAGIQETQYFGPGTRLLVL.

This rearrangement joins TRBV28 to TRBJ2-7; D ambiguous. CDR3 size: 11 residues. Germline V lookup: CDR1 MDHEN, CDR2 SYDVKM. Between the trimmed V and J ends, which lost 10 bases and 6 bases, there was a span of 13 bases. CDR3 sequence (DNA): TGTGCCACCCACGGACGGCTCGAGCAGTACTTC. Translated: CATHGRLEQYF.

The CDR3 reads CSVVAGALEQYF. In DNA form, the CDR3 reads TGCAGCGTTGTAGCGGGAGCCCTCGAGCAGTACTTC. The J gene is TRBJ2-7, the V gene TRBV29-1; 9 bases fit TRBD2. CDR3 length equals 12 residues. Trimming took 4 bases from V and 6 from J; bases not matched to a gene: 4. Germline-derived CDR1 and CDR2 are SQVTM and ANQGSEA.

V usage is TRBV14 and J usage is TRBJ1-1, with D hard to call. The CDR3 runs 15 residues. V shed 2 bases and J shed 4 bases, with 14 bases lying between them. The germline V gene has CDR1 SGHDN and CDR2 FVKESK. CDR3 in amino acids: CASSQSFRVGTEAFF. The CDR3 bases are TGTGCCAGCAGCCAATCCTTCCGGGTAGGCACTGAAGCTTTCTTT.

This rearrangement joins TRBV7-2 to TRBJ1-2; possible D gene TRBD1, 5 bases. The germline V and J ends were trimmed by 5 bases and 0 bases, with 13 bases remaining between them. CDR3 size: 15 residues. Per germline, CDR1 SGHTA and CDR2 FQGNSA. The CDR3 DNA reads as TGTGCCAGCAGCCCAAGGGACCCAACTAACTATGGCTACACCTTC. Protein product: CASSPRDPTNYGYTF.